Listed here are 14 T cell receptor beta chains from one sample, sequenced in a study of CD8+ T cells in alopecia areata. Isolated RNA was reverse transcribed into cDNA used as the sequencing template. Libraries were prepared by immunoSEQ multiplex PCR; TCRdb keeps only in-frame clonotypes and omits some of them. The sample has around 250,000 clones; around 67% are singletons. This specimen was CD4+ T cells sorted from blood, taken at week 0. The receptors originated from a human donor with alopecia areata.

In its sample, this clone was seen a few times. The chain links TRBV30 to TRBJ1-2; D gene ambiguous. CDR1 and CDR2 from the germline V gene are GTSNPN and SVGIG (reference sequence). V was shortened by 1 base and J by 8 bases, with 11 bases between the two germline ends. This CDR3 is built from 12 residues. For the CDR3, the DNA is TGTGCCTGGAGTGGTGAGGGTTTCGGCTACACCTTC. This codes for CAWSGEGFGYTF.

The rearrangement joins TRBV7-9 to TRBJ2-4; 8 positions agree with TRBD1. V lost 4 bases to trimming and J lost 1 base; unmatched junction nucleotides: 6. The germline V gene encodes CDR1 SEHNR and CDR2 FQNEAQ (reference sequence). The CDR3 length is 16 residues. The CDR3 is CASSYRQGPAKNIQYF. DNA for the CDR3: TGTGCCAGCAGCTACCGACAGGGGCCGGCCAAAAACATTCAGTACTTC.

This clone was seen only once. The chain links TRBV25-1 to TRBJ2-3, with 9 bases fitting TRBD1. Unmatched junction bases numbered 3, after V lost 5 bases and J lost 3 bases. The CDR3 has 14 residues. The germline CDR1 and CDR2 sequences are MGHDK and SYGVNS. CDR3 amino acids: CASSTGGETDTQYF. CDR3 DNA sequence: TGTGCCAGCAGTACAGGGGGCGAGACAGATACGCAGTATTTT. Combining the CDR3 with reference TRBV25-1 and TRBJ2-3 gives the whole variable domain EADIYQTPRYLVIGTGKKITLECSQTMGHDKMYWYQQDPGMELHLIHYSYGVNSTEKGDLSSESTVSRIRTEHFPLTLESARPSHTSQYLCASSTGGETDTQYFGPGTRLTVL.

CDR3 amino acids: CASSPLADTLMNTEAFF. The CDR3 DNA reads as TGTGCCAGCAGCCCCCTTGCGGACACTCTCATGAACACTGAAGCTTTCTTT. This chain uses TRBV5-6 with TRBJ1-1; perhaps TRBD1 as D (5 bases). From germline, CDR1 is SGHDT and CDR2 YYEEEE. The CDR3 loop spans 17 amino acids. V was shortened by 4 bases and J by 0 bases, with 19 bases between the two germline ends.

The chain carries TRBV5-1 and TRBJ2-7; D possibly matches TRBD1 or TRBD2 (5 bases each). Germline assignment: CDR1 SGHRS and CDR2 YFSETQ. This CDR3 comprises 15 residues. V was pared by 5 bases and J by 2 bases, with 17 bases between. CDR3 loop: CASRAGTAETYEQYF. The CDR3 bases are TGCGCCAGCAGGGCCGGGACCGCCGAAACCTACGAGCAGTACTTC. Supplemented by reference TRBV5-1 and TRBJ2-7, the full variable domain reads KAGVTQTPRYLIKTRGQQVTLSCSPISGHRSVSWYQQTPGQGLQFLFEYFSETQRNKGNFPGRFSGRQFSNSRSEMNVSTLELGDSALYLCASRAGTAETYEQYFGPGTRLTVT.

The chain joins TRBV27 to TRBJ1-2; D remains unclear. Germline V lookup: CDR1 MNHEY, CDR2 SMNVEV (reference sequence). V dropped 3 bases and J dropped 1 base, with 6 bases sitting between them. There are 13 residues in the CDR3. In DNA, the CDR3 is TGTGCCAGCAGTTTCCAAGTTAACTATGGCTACACCTTC. As protein: CASSFQVNYGYTF.

This clone has more than one count but fewer than ten. The rearrangement links TRBV14 to TRBJ1-1; D is unresolved. The CDR3 length is 12 residues. The V and J ends lost 0 bases and 5 bases respectively, with 4 bases between them. Germline V lookup: CDR1 SGHDN, CDR2 FVKESK. CDR3 sequence (DNA): TGTGCCAGCAGCCAAGAGCGGACTGAAGCTTTCTTT. Translating it yields CASSQERTEAFF.

This chain connects TRBV29-1 to TRBJ2-1, with 9 nucleotides matching TRBD1. The CDR3 extends over 14 amino acids. V dropped 7 bases and J dropped 8; count of bases not matched to a gene: 12. Germline-derived CDR1 and CDR2 are SQVTM and ANQGSEA. The CDR3 bases are TGCAGCGCTCGCACAGCACAGGGGGCTGATGAGCAGTTCTTC. This sequence encodes CSARTAQGADEQFF.

With regard to this clone: Different DNA sequences within this sample yield the same CDR3. The chain has TRBV5-1 and TRBJ2-5; perhaps TRBD1 as D (6 bases). Between the trimmed V and J ends, which lost 0 bases and 2 bases, there was a span of 11 bases. CDR1 and CDR2 (germline): SGHRS, YFSETQ. The CDR3 totals 15 residues. Here the CDR3 reads CASSLVGGGQETQYF. The CDR3 DNA follows: TGCGCCAGCAGCTTGGTTGGGGGCGGACAAGAGACCCAGTACTTC.

This clone was detected a few times. The same CDR3 also results from other DNA sequences found in this sample. The V and J genes are TRBV7-2 and TRBJ2-5, with D uncertain. This CDR3 has 13 amino acids. Germline lookup yields CDR1 SGHTA and CDR2 FQGNSA. Between the trimmed V and J ends, which lost 2 bases and 4 bases, there was a span of 8 bases. The CDR3 DNA is TGTGCCAGCAGCTTATCCCTGGGAGAGACCCAGTACTTC. Translating it yields CASSLSLGETQYF.

This chain links TRBV5-1 with TRBJ1-1; unclear D gene. There are 14 residues in the CDR3. Trimming cost V 7 bases and J 2 bases, with 15 bases left between them. The germline CDR1 and CDR2 sequences are SGHRS and YFSETQ. In DNA form, the CDR3 reads TGCGCCAGCGCCCGGGAGGGAAGAAACACTGAAGCTTTCTTT. Translation gives CASAREGRNTEAFF.

The chain couples TRBV7-2 to TRBJ2-1, with 10 bases fitting TRBD1. V was clipped by 3 bases and J by 6 bases; unmatched bases: 2. The CDR3 has 14 amino acids. The germline gives CDR1 SGHTA, CDR2 FQGNSA. In nucleotides, the CDR3 is TGTGCCAGCAGCTTTTGGACAGGGGGCAATGAGCAGTTCTTC. Protein product: CASSFWTGGNEQFF.

This chain joins TRBV5-1 and TRBJ2-7, with D perhaps matching TRBD1 or TRBD2 (5 bases each). CDR1 SGHRS and CDR2 YFSETQ come from the germline V gene. The V end was cut by 2 bases, the J end by 0 bases, with 12 bases between. This CDR3 spans 15 amino acids. Written as DNA, the CDR3 is TGCGCCAGCAGCTTCGGGACGACTTACTCCTACGAGCAGTACTTC. As protein: CASSFGTTYSYEQYF.

The chain couples TRBV29-1 to TRBJ2-4; D not certain. Deletions cut 2 bases from V and 4 bases from J, with 9 bases between. The CDR3 contains 13 residues. The germline V gene has CDR1 SQVTM and CDR2 ANQGSEA. The CDR3 region has the DNA TGCAGCGTTGAACAGTCGTGGAAAAACATTCAGTACTTC. Translating gives CSVEQSWKNIQYF.